This T cell receptor beta chain appears in the sequencing data of a study of PD-1 blockade in mismatch repair-deficient tumors. Overall study results and limits: Rapid post-treatment expansion, then contraction, generally preceding radiologic response, marked tumor-resident clones.

The length of the CDR3 is 16 residues. Germline lookup yields CDR1 SEHNR and CDR2 FQNEAQ (reference sequence). Trimming removed 0 bases from V and 8 bases from J; junction bases left unmatched: 12. Points on this clone: Its antigen is still unknown.

All patients were mismatch repair deficient, assessed by either PCR or immunohistochemistry. This table comes from immunoSEQ multiplex PCR, and its TCRdb copy is limited to in-frame clones, with some not included. The data contain around 38,000 clones, 70% to 80% of them singletons. The gene calls are TRBV7-9 and TRBJ1-1, with 7 bases lining up with TRBD1. The specimen was peripheral blood, collected 4 weeks after starting pembrolizumab. The receptor comes from an adult with mismatch repair-deficient cancer. CDR3 protein: CASSLAQAGGVGEAFF. The CDR3 nucleotides read TGTGCCAGCAGCTTAGCGCAGGCAGGGGGGGTCGGAGAAGCTTTCTTT.